The 20 T cell receptor beta chains presented below share a single source sample, sequenced in a study of T cells in Graves' hyperthyroidism and ophthalmopathy. TCR beta CDR3 regions were amplified from RNA. During a first-round RT-PCR of the TCR CDR3, the HTBI primer set was used. TCRdb re-called the multiplex PCR reads with MiXCR, one entry per CDR3 protein. The sample carries around 800,000 distinct CDR3 sequences, over 35% recorded once. Sample: blood. These receptors originate from a man between 18 and 35 years old with Graves' hyperthyroidism.

This clonotype was detected a few times. The chain employs TRBV7-8 and TRBJ1-1; D remains ambiguous. The CDR3 length is 13 residues. Germline CDR1 and CDR2: SGHVS and FQNEAQ. Trimming took off 6 bases at V and 1 base at J, with 9 bases between the two ends. Written as DNA, the CDR3 is TGTGCCAGCAGTGAGTTTTGGAACACTGAAGCTTTCTTT. Its protein is CASSEFWNTEAFF.

The chain employs TRBV24-1 and TRBJ2-3; 10 positions agree with TRBD2. Germline loops: CDR1 KGHDR, CDR2 SFDVKD. CDR3 length equals 16 residues. Losses at the gene ends were 7 bases for V and 0 bases for J; bases not matched to a gene: 6. CDR3 in amino acids: CATRRFSGRSTDTQYF. CDR3 bases: TGTGCCACCAGGCGATTTAGCGGGAGGAGCACAGATACGCAGTATTTT.

The chain combines TRBV10-2 with TRBJ2-5; the D gene is possibly TRBD2 (7 bases). Germline CDR1 is WSHSY and CDR2 is SAAADI. The CDR3 has 17 residues. V was clipped by 5 bases and J by 5 bases, with 24 bases between them. CDR3 coding DNA: TGCGCCAGCAGTCCCCGGGGGGCCGAGGGGTGGAGGGAGACCCAGTACTTC. It is translated as CASSPRGAEGWRETQYF.

The chain couples TRBV7-9 to TRBJ2-7; TRBD2 matches 11 bases. Germline V gene data show CDR1 as SEHNR and CDR2 as FQNEAQ (reference sequence). This CDR3 has 14 residues. Germline trimming cut 8 bases from V and 5 bases from J; bases unmatched to any gene: 8. As DNA, the CDR3 is TGTGCCAGCCAAGGTAGCGGGAGGGCCGACGAGCAGTACTTC. Translating gives CASQGSGRADEQYF.

The rearrangement links TRBV5-1 to TRBJ2-7; 11 bases are a match to TRBD1. This CDR3 comprises 14 residues. The junction had 8 bases not matched to a gene; V was cut back by 6 bases and J by 6 bases. The germline V gene has CDR1 SGHRS and CDR2 YFSETQ. DNA of the CDR3: TGCGCCAGCAAAGCAGGGACAGGGGGTTTCGAGCAGTACTTC. It codes for CASKAGTGGFEQYF.

This clonotype was picked up a small number of times. The chain has TRBV7-8 and TRBJ2-2; D tentatively fits TRBD1 or TRBD2 (5 bases each). Between the trimmed V and J ends, which lost 0 bases and 9 bases, there was a span of 14 bases. This CDR3 region has 15 residues. CDR1 and CDR2 from the germline V gene are SGHVS and FQNEAQ. In nucleotides, the CDR3 is TGTGCCAGCAGCTTAGCTCTAGGGGACCGCCGGGAGCTGTTTTTT. Translation: CASSLALGDRRELFF.

The chain combines TRBV2 with TRBJ1-1; D might be TRBD1 (6 bases). This CDR3 has 15 residues. Germline V gives CDR1 SNHLY, CDR2 FYNNEI. The V and J ends lost 8 bases and 0 bases respectively, with 16 bases between them. The CDR3 loop reads CASPYEDSLNTEAFF. The CDR3 DNA reads as TGTGCCAGCCCCTACGAGGACAGCCTGAACACTGAAGCTTTCTTT. The entire variable domain, with the rest obtained from reference TRBV2 and TRBJ1-1, is as follows: EPEVTQTPSHQVTQMGQEVILRCVPISNHLYFYWYRQILGQKVEFLVSFYNNEISEKSEIFDDQFSVERPDGSNFTLKIRSTKLEDSAMYFCASPYEDSLNTEAFFGQGTRLTVV.

This clonotype was found many times. DNA of the CDR3: TGTGCCAGCAGCTCGACAGGGTTGGCGCAGTACTTC. Protein product: CASSSTGLAQYF. The rearrangement joins TRBV11-2 to TRBJ2-7; 7 bases match TRBD1. The V gene end was trimmed by 4 bases and the J gene end by 9 bases; junction bases not matched to a gene: 6. Germline V gene data show CDR1 as SGHAT and CDR2 as FQNNGV. The CDR3 covers 12 residues.

V gene TRBV20-1 combines with J gene TRBJ2-5, with D maybe TRBD2 (5 bases). CDR1 and CDR2 from the germline V gene are DFQATT and SNEGSKA (reference sequence). V lost 3 bases to trimming and J lost 3 bases, with 11 bases between them. The CDR3 runs 13 residues. This chain's CDR3 is CSASQRDEETQYF. CDR3 bases: TGCAGTGCTAGTCAGAGGGATGAAGAGACCCAGTACTTC.

V is TRBV19 and J is TRBJ2-2; possibly TRBD2 for D (6 bases). The CDR3 consists of 14 residues. Per germline, CDR1 LNHDA and CDR2 SQIVND (reference sequence). Trimming cost V 6 bases and J 1 base, with 9 bases left between them. CDR3 protein: CASRPGGNTGELFF. In nucleotides, the CDR3 is TGTGCCAGTAGGCCCGGGGGGAACACCGGGGAGCTGTTTTTT.

This clonotype was recorded many times. The rearrangement links TRBV12-3 or TRBV12-4 to TRBJ1-1; 9 bases are shared with TRBD1. CDR3 size: 14 residues. V gave up 6 bases and J gave up 3 bases; unmatched junction bases: 5. CDR3 loop: CASRFTGGDTEAFF. The DNA of the CDR3 is TGTGCCAGCAGATTCACAGGGGGCGACACTGAAGCTTTCTTT.

Regarding this clonotype: Being one base from a much bigger clone, this may be a read error. CDR3 bases: TGTGCCAGTAGTATACTCCAGAACACTGAAGCTTCCTTT. This codes for CASSILQNTEASF. The V gene is TRBV19, the J gene TRBJ1-1; D is uncertain. Germline V CDR1 and CDR2: LNHDA, SQIVND (reference sequence). The length of the CDR3 is 13 residues.

The chain carries TRBV7-9 and TRBJ2-3, with 9 bases identical to TRBD2. The length of the CDR3 is 16 residues. With V trimmed by 5 bases and J by 4 bases, 10 bases remained unmatched. The germline CDR1 and CDR2 sequences are SEHNR and FQNEAQ (reference sequence). The CDR3 coding sequence is TGTGCCAGCAGCCAACTTGGCCTAGCGGGACCAGATACGCAGTATTTT. Amino acid sequence: CASSQLGLAGPDTQYF.

This clonotype was recorded only once. This may arise from a read error, as a much more abundant clone is one base away. The chain carries TRBV29-1 and TRBJ1-1, with 8 bases lining up with TRBD1. The CDR3 is 14 residues long. V shed 5 bases, J shed 9 bases, and the junction held 14 bases outside the gene matches. Germline CDR1 is SQVTM and CDR2 is ANQGSEA. CDR3 sequence: CSVIQSGGLSQAFF. DNA for the CDR3: TGCAGCGTTATTCAATCAGGGGGCTTAAGTCAAGCTTTCTTT.

This chain uses TRBV5-1 with TRBJ2-7; D might be TRBD1 or TRBD2, each matching 5 bases. Germline CDR1 is SGHRS and CDR2 is YFSETQ. The CDR3 spans 15 residues. Deletions cut 3 bases from V and 0 bases from J, with 13 bases between. The DNA for the CDR3 is TGCGCCAGCAGCTGGGAGACAGTATCCTCCTACGAGCAGTACTTC. Residues: CASSWETVSSYEQYF.

At least ten counts were recorded for this clonotype. The genes are TRBV10-3 and TRBJ1-5; 9 positions agree with TRBD1. Germline trimming cut 4 bases from V and 2 bases from J; bases unmatched to any gene: 0. CDR1 ENHRY and CDR2 SYGVKD come from the germline V gene. This CDR3 spans 14 amino acids. CDR3 sequence: CAISGQGGNQPQHF. Written as DNA, the CDR3 is TGTGCCATCAGTGGACAGGGGGGCAATCAGCCCCAGCATTTT.

The CDR3 region has the DNA TGTGCCATCAGTGAGTCGGAGACGGGGGAAGAGACCCAGTACTTC. It specifies CAISESETGEETQYF. The genes are TRBV10-3 and TRBJ2-5; possible D gene TRBD2, 6 bases. Germline V lookup: CDR1 ENHRY, CDR2 SYGVKD. V lost 0 bases to trimming and J lost 3 bases, with 11 bases between them. The CDR3 contains 15 residues.

This clonotype has more than one count but fewer than ten. The chain links TRBV25-1 to TRBJ2-3, with 8 bases lining up with TRBD2. The CDR3 is 12 residues long. Unmatched junction bases numbered 3, after V lost 7 bases and J lost 6 bases. Per the germline V gene, CDR1 is MGHDK and CDR2 is SYGVNS. The CDR3 reads CASNGGADTQYF. The CDR3, as DNA: TGTGCCAGCAACGGGGGGGCGGATACGCAGTATTTT. Using reference TRBV25-1 and TRBJ2-3 for the parts outside the CDR3, the full variable domain is EADIYQTPRYLVIGTGKKITLECSQTMGHDKMYWYQQDPGMELHLIHYSYGVNSTEKGDLSSESTVSRIRTEHFPLTLESARPSHTSQYLCASNGGADTQYFGPGTRLTVL.

This clonotype appeared many times. V gene TRBV10-3 combines with J gene TRBJ2-5, with D perhaps TRBD2 (5 bases). CDR3 length equals 15 residues. V lost 3 bases, J lost 2 bases, and 13 bases lay in between. Germline V gene lookup returns CDR1 ENHRY and CDR2 SYGVKD. Here the CDR3 DNA reads TGTGCCATCAGTGATTTGGCGGGCGGACAAGAGACCCAGTACTTC. Protein product: CAISDLAGGQETQYF.

In its sample, this clonotype was seen many times. The chain carries TRBV7-9 and TRBJ2-7; D is ambiguous. The V gene lost 1 base and the J gene lost 2 bases, with 3 bases spanning the gap. Germline CDR1 is SEHNR and CDR2 is FQNEAQ (reference sequence). The CDR3 is 12 residues long. CDR3 in amino acids: CASSLGTYEQYF. For the CDR3, the DNA is TGTGCCAGCAGCTTAGGGACCTACGAGCAGTACTTC. The variable domain in full, with the rest retrieved from reference TRBV7-9 and TRBJ2-7, is DTGVSQNPRHKITKRGQNVTFRCDPISEHNRLYWYRQTLGQGPEFLTYFQNEAQLEKSRLLSDRFSAERPKGSFSTLEIQRTEQGDSAMYLCASSLGTYEQYFGPGTRLTVT.